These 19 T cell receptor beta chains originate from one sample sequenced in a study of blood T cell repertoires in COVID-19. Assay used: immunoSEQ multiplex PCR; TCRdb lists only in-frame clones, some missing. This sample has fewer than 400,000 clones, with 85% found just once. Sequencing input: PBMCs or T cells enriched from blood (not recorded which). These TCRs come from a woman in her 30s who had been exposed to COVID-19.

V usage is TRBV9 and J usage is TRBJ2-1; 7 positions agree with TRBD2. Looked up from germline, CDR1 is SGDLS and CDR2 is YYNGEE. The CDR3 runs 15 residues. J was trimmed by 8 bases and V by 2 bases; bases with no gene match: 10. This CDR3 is CASSVMRETSHEQFF. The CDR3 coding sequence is TGTGCCAGCAGCGTTATGCGGGAGACGTCCCATGAGCAGTTCTTC.

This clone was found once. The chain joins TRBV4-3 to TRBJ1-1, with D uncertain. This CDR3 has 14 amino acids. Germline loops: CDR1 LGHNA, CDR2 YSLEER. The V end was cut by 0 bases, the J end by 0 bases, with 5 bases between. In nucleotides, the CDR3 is TGCGCCAGCAGCCAAGAAGGAGTGAACACTGAAGCTTTCTTT. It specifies CASSQEGVNTEAFF.

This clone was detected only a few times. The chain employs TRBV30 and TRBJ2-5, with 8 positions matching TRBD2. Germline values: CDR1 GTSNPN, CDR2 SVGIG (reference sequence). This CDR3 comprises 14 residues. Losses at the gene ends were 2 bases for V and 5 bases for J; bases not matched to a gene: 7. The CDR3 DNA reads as TGTGCCTGGAGTTACGGGGGGGCACAGGAGACCCAGTACTTC. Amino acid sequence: CAWSYGGAQETQYF.

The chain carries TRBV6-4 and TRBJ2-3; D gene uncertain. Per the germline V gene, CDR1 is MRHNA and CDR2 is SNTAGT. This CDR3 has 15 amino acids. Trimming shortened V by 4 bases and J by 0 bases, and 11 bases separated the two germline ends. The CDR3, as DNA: TGTGCCAGCAGTGGACAACATTTTAGCACAGATACGCAGTATTTT. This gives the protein CASSGQHFSTDTQYF.

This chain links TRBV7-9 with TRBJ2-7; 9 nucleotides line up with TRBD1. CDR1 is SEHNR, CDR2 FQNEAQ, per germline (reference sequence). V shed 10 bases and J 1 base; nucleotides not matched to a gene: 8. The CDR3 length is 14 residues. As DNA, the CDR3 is TGTGCCATTCCCATGGGACAGGGATCCTACGAGCAGTACTTC. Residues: CAIPMGQGSYEQYF.

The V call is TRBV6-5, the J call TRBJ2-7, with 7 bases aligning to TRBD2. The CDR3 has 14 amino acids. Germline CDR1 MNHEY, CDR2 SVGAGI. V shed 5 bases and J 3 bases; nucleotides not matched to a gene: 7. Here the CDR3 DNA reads TGTGCCAGCAGTCAATCGACTAGCCTCTACGAGCAGTACTTC. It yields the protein CASSQSTSLYEQYF.

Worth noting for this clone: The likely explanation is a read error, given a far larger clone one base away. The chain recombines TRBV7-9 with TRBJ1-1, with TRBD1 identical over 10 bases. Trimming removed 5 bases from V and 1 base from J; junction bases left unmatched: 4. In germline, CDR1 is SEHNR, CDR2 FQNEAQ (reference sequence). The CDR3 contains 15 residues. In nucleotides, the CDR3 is TGTGCCAGCAGCCAAGGGGACAGGGGGAACACTGAAGCTTTCTTT. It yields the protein CASSQGDRGNTEAFF.

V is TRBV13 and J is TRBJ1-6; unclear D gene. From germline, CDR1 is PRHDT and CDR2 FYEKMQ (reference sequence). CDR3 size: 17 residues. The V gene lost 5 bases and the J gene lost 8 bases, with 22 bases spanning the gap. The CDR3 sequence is CASSARGRTGTYSPLHF. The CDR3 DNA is TGTGCCAGCAGCGCAAGAGGGAGGACGGGAACCTATTCACCCCTCCACTTT.

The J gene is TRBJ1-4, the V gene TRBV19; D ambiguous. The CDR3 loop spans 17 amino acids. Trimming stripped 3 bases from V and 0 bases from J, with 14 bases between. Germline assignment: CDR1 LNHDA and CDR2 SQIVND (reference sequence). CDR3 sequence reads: CASSIRQNTATNEKLFF. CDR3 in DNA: TGTGCCAGTAGTATTCGTCAGAATACCGCAACTAATGAAAAACTGTTTTTT.

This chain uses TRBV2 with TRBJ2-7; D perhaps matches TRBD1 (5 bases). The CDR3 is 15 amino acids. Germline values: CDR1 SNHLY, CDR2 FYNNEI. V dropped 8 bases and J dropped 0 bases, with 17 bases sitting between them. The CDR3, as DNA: TGTGCCAGCTTCCCAGACAGCTTACTCTCCTACGAGCAGTACTTC. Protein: CASFPDSLLSYEQYF.

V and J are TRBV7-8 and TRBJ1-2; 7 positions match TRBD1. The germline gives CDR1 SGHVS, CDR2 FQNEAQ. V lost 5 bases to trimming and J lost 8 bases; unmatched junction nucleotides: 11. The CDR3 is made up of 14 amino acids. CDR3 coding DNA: TGTGCCAGCAGCCCCATCAGGGGGTTGAGGGGCTACACCTTC. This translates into CASSPIRGLRGYTF.

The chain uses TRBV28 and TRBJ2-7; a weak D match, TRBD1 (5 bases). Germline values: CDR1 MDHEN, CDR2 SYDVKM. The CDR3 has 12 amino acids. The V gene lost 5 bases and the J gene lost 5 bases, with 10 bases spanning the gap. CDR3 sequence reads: CASSQGRDEQYF. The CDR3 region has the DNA TGTGCCAGCAGTCAGGGTAGGGACGAGCAGTACTTC. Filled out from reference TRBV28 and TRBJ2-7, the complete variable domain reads DVKVTQSSRYLVKRTGEKVFLECVQDMDHENMFWYRQDPGLGLRLIYFSYDVKMKEKGDIPEGYSVSREKKERFSLILESASTNQTSMYLCASSQGRDEQYFGPGTRLTVT.

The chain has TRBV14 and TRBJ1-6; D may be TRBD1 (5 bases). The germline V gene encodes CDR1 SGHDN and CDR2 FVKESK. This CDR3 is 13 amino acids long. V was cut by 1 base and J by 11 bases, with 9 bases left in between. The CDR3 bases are TGTGCCAGCAGCCAAGTTCGGGGGACACCCCTCCACTTT. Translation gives CASSQVRGTPLHF.

CDR3 coding DNA: TGTGCCAGCAGTTTATCACAGGGGATCGGGGGCAATCAGCCCCAGCATTTT. It specifies CASSLSQGIGGNQPQHF. V gene TRBV28 combines with J gene TRBJ1-5; 7 bases are a match to TRBD1. Germline CDR1 and CDR2: MDHEN and SYDVKM. The CDR3 totals 17 residues. V lost 1 base and J lost 2; bases outside the gene matches: 8.

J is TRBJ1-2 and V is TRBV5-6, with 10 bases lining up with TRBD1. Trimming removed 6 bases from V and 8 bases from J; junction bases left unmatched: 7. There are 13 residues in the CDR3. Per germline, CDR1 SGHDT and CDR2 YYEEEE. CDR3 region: CASTLDRGRGYTF. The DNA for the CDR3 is TGTGCCAGCACCTTAGACAGGGGGCGAGGCTACACCTTC.

The CDR3: CSVRDSEGQPQHF. The CDR3 DNA follows: TGCAGCGTTCGAGACTCGGAGGGGCAGCCCCAGCATTTT. The chain has TRBV29-1 and TRBJ1-5; maybe TRBD1 (5 bases). V gave up 5 bases and J gave up 7 bases, with 15 bases separating them. The CDR3 has 13 residues. Germline CDR1 is SQVTM and CDR2 is ANQGSEA.

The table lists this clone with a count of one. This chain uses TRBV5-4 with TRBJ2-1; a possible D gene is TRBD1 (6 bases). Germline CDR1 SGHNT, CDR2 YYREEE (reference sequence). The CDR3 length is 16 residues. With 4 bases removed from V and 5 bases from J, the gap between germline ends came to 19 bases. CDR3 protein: CASSERQELINNEQFF. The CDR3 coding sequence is TGTGCCAGCAGCGAAAGACAGGAACTTATTAACAATGAGCAGTTCTTC.

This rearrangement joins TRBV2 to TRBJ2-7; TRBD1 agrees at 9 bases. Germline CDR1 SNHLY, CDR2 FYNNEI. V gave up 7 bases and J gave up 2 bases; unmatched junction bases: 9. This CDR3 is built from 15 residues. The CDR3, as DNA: TGTGCCAGCAACCCCCGACAGGGGGGAACCTACGAGCAGTACTTC. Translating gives CASNPRQGGTYEQYF.

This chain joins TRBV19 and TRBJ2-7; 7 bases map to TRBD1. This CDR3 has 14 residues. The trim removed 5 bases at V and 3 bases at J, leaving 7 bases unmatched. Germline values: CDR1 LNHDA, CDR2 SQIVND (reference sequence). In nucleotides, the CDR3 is TGTGCCAGTAGTCCAAGACAGGGAATCTACGAGCAGTACTTC. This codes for CASSPRQGIYEQYF.